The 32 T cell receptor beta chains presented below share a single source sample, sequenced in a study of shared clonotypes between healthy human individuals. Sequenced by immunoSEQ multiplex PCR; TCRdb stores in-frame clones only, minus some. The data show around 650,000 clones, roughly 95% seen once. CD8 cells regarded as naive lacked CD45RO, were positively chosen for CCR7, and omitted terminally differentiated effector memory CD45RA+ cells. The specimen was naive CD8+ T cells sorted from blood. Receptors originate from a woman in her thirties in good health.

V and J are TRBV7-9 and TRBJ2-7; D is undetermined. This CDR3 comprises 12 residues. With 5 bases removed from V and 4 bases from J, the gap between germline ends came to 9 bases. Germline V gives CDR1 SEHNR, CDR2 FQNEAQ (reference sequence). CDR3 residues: CASSDQRYEQYF. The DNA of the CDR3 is TGTGCCAGCAGCGACCAACGGTACGAGCAGTACTTC.

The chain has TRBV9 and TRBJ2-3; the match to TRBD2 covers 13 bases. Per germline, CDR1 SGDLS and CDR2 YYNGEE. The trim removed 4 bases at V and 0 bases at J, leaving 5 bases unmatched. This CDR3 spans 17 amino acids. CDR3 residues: CASSMGLAGPSTDTQYF. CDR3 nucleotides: TGTGCCAGCAGCATGGGACTAGCGGGACCAAGCACAGATACGCAGTATTTT.

CDR3 region: CASSYYPDRAGEQYF. The CDR3 bases are TGTGCCAGCAGTTACTATCCGGACAGGGCTGGCGAGCAGTACTTC. V usage is TRBV6-6 and J usage is TRBJ2-7, with 8 bases aligning to TRBD1. The CDR3 length is 15 residues. The ends lost 1 base at V and 6 bases at J; junction bases unmatched: 8. Germline assignment: CDR1 MNHNY and CDR2 SVGAGI (reference sequence).

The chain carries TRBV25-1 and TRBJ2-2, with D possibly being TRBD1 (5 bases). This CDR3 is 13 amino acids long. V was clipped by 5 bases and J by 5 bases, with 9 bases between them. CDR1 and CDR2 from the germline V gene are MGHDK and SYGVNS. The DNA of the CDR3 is TGTGCCAGCAGTCACCAGGGAACCGGGGAGCTGTTTTTT. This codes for CASSHQGTGELFF.

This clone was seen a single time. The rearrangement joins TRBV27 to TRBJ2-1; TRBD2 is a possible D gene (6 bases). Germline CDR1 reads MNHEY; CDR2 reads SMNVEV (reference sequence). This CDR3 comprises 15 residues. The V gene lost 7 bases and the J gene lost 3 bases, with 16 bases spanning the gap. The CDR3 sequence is CASTSTGTFYNEQFF. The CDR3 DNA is TGTGCCAGCACGTCAACCGGGACTTTCTACAATGAGCAGTTCTTC.

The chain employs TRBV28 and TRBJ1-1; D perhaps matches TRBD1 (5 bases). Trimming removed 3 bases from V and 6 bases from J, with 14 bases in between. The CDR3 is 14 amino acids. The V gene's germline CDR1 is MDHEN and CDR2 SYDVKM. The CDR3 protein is CASSFVVEGAEAFF. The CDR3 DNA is TGTGCCAGCAGTTTTGTGGTTGAAGGGGCTGAAGCTTTCTTT.

The CDR3 nucleotides are TGTGCCAGTAGTATGTATCAGGGGGCATTCTTTGGCAATCAGCCCCAGCATTTT. This encodes CASSMYQGAFFGNQPQHF. The V call is TRBV19, the J call TRBJ1-5, with 8 bases aligning to TRBD1. This CDR3 spans 18 amino acids. After removal of 3 bases from V and 2 bases from J, the junction contained 12 bases not matched to a gene. Germline V gives CDR1 LNHDA, CDR2 SQIVND (reference sequence).

CDR3 in amino acids: CASSFTGRLGTSGRYEQFF. The DNA for the CDR3 is TGTGCCAGCAGTTTTACCGGCCGGCTCGGGACTAGCGGGAGGTATGAGCAGTTCTTC. This sequence joins TRBV7-9 and TRBJ2-1, with TRBD2 matching over 15 bases. The trim removed 6 bases at V and 8 bases at J, leaving 17 bases unmatched. The CDR3 extends over 19 amino acids. Germline V CDR1 and CDR2: SEHNR, FQNEAQ (reference sequence).

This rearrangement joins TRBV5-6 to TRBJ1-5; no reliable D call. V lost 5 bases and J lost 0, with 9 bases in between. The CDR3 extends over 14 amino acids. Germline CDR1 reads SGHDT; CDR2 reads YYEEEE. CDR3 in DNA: TGTGCCAGCAGTTTCGACGGTAGCAATCAGCCCCAGCATTTT. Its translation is CASSFDGSNQPQHF. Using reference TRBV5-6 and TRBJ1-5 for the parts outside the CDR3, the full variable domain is DAGVTQSPTHLIKTRGQQVTLRCSPKSGHDTVSWYQQALGQGPQFIFQYYEEEERQRGNFPDRFSGHQFPNYSSELNVNALLLGDSALYLCASSFDGSNQPQHFGDGTRLSIL.

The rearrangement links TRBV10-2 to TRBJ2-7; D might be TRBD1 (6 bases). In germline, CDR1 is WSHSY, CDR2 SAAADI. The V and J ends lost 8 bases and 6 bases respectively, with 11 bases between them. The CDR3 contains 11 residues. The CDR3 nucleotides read TGCGCCAGCGGGACACCCGCCGAGCAGTACTTC. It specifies CASGTPAEQYF.

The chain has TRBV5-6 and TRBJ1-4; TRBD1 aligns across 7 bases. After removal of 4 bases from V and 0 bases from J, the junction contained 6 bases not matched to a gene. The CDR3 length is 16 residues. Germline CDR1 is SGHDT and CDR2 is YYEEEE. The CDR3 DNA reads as TGTGCCAGCAGCGTGGGGACAGAAGCAACTAATGAAAAACTGTTTTTT. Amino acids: CASSVGTEATNEKLFF.

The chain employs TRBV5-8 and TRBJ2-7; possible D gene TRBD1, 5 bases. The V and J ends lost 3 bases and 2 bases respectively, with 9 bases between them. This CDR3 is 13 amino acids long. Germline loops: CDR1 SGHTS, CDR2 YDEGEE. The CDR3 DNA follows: TGTGCCAGCAGCTACAGGCGACCCTACGAGCAGTACTTC. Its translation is CASSYRRPYEQYF.

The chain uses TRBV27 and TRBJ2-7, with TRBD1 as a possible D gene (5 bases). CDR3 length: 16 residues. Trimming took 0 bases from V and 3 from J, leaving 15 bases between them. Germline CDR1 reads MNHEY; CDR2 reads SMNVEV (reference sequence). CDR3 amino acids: CASSLSPGSFLYEQYF. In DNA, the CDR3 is TGTGCCAGCAGTTTATCCCCAGGGTCTTTTCTCTACGAGCAGTACTTC.

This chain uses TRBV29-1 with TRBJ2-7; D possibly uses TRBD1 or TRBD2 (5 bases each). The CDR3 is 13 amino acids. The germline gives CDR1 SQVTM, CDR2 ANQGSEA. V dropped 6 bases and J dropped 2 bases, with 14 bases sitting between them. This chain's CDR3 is CSVTRGNTYEQYF. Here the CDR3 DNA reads TGCAGCGTAACGAGGGGTAACACCTACGAGCAGTACTTC.

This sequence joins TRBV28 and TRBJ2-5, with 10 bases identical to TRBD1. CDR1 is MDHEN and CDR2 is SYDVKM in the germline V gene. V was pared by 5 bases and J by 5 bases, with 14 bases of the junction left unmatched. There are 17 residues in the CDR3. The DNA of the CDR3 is TGTGCCAGCAGTGTTGATGGGACAGGGGAAGGAGGGGAGACCCAGTACTTC. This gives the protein CASSVDGTGEGGETQYF.

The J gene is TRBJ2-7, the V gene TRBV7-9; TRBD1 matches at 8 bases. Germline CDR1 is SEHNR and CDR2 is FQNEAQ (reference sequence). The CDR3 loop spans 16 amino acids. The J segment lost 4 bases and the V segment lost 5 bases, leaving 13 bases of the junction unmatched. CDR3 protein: CASSPPPPGQAYEQYF. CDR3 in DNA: TGTGCCAGCAGCCCGCCTCCTCCGGGACAGGCATACGAGCAGTACTTC.

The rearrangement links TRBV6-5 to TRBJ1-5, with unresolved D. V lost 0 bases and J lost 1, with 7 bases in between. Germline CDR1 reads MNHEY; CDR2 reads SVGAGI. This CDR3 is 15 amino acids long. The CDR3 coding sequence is TGTGCCAGCAGTTACTCCTCAGCGAGCAATCAGCCCCAGCATTTT. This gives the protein CASSYSSASNQPQHF.

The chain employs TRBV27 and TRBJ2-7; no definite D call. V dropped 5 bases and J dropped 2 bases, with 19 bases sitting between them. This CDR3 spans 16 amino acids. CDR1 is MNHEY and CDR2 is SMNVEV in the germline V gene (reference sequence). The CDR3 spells CASSPSKGVRPYEQYF. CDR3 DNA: TGTGCCAGCAGTCCCAGCAAGGGCGTAAGACCCTACGAGCAGTACTTC.

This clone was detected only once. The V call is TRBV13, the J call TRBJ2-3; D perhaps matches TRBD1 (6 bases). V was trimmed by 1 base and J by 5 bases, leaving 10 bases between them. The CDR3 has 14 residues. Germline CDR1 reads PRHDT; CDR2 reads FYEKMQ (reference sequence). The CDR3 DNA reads TGTGCCAGCAGCTTAGTAACAGGGATAGATACGCAGTATTTT. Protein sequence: CASSLVTGIDTQYF.

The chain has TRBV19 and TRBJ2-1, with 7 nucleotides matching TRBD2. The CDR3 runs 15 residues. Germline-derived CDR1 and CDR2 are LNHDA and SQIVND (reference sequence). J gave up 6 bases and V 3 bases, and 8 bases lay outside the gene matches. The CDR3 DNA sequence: TGTGCCAGTAGTATCTCGGGCGGGAGTTTCAATGAGCAGTTCTTC. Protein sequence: CASSISGGSFNEQFF.

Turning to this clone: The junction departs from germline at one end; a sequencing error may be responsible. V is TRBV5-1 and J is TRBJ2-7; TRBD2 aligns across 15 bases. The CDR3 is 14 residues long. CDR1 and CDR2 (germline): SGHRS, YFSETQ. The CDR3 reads CASSPGLAGGEQYF. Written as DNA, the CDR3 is TGCGCCAGCAGCCCGGGACTAGCGGGAGGCGAGCAATACTTC. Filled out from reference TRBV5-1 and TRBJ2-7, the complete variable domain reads KAGVTQTPRYLIKTRGQQVTLSCSPISGHRSVSWYQQTPGQGLQFLFEYFSETQRNKGNFPGRFSGRQFSNSRSEMNVSTLELGDSALYLCASSPGLAGGEQYFGPGTRLTVT.

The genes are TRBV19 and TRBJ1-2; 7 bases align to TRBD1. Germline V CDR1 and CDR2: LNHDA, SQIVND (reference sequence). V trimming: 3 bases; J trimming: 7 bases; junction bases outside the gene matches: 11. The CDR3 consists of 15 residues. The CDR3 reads CASSIVVQGGAGYTF. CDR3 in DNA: TGTGCCAGTAGTATTGTCGTTCAGGGGGGCGCTGGCTACACCTTC.

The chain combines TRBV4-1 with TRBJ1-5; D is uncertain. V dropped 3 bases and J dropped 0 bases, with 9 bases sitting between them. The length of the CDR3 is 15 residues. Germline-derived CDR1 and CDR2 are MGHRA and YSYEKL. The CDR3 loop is CASSHGAYSNQPQHF. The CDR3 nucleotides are TGCGCCAGCAGCCATGGCGCCTATAGCAATCAGCCCCAGCATTTT.

CDR3 nucleotides: TGTGCCAGCGGGGCTAGCGGGAACGTGTACGAGCAGTACTTC. It yields the protein CASGASGNVYEQYF. The V and J genes are TRBV6-1 and TRBJ2-7, with 9 bases fitting TRBD2. CDR3 length: 14 amino acids. J lost 4 bases, V lost 8 bases, and 9 bases had no gene match. Germline CDR1 reads MNHNS; CDR2 reads SASEGT.

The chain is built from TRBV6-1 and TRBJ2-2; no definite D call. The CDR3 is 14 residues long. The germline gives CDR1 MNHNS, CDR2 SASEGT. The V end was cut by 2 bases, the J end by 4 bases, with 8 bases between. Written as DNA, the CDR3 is TGTGCCAGCAGTGAAACCCTGGGCACCGGGGAGCTGTTTTTT. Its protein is CASSETLGTGELFF.

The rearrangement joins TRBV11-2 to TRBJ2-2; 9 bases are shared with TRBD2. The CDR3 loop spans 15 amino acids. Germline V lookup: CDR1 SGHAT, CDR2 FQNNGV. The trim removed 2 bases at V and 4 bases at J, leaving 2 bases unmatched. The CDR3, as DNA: TGTGCCAGCAGCTTACTAGCGGGGCCCACCGGGGAGCTGTTTTTT. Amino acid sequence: CASSLLAGPTGELFF.

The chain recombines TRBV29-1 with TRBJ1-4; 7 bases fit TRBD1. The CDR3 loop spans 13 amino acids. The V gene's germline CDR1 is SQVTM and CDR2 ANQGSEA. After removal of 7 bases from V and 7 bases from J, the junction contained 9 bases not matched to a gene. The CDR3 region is CSAFLDRLEKLFF. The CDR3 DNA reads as TGCAGCGCCTTTTTGGACAGGCTTGAAAAACTGTTTTTT.

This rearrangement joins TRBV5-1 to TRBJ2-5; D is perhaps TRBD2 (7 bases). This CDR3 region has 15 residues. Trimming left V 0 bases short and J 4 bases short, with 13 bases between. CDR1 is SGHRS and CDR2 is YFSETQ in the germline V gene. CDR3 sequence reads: CASSLASRGGETQYF. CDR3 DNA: TGCGCCAGCAGCTTGGCCTCTAGGGGGGGAGAGACCCAGTACTTC. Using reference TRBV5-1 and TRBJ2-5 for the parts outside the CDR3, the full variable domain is KAGVTQTPRYLIKTRGQQVTLSCSPISGHRSVSWYQQTPGQGLQFLFEYFSETQRNKGNFPGRFSGRQFSNSRSEMNVSTLELGDSALYLCASSLASRGGETQYFGPGTRLLVL.

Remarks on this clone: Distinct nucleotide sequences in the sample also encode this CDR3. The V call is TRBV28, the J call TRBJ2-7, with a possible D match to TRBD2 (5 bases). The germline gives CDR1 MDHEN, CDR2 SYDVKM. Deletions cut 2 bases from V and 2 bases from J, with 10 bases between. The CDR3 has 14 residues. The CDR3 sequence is CASSLAGNTYEQYF. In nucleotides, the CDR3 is TGTGCCAGCAGTTTAGCGGGCAATACCTACGAGCAGTACTTC. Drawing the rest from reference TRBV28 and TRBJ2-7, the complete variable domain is DVKVTQSSRYLVKRTGEKVFLECVQDMDHENMFWYRQDPGLGLRLIYFSYDVKMKEKGDIPEGYSVSREKKERFSLILESASTNQTSMYLCASSLAGNTYEQYFGPGTRLTVT.

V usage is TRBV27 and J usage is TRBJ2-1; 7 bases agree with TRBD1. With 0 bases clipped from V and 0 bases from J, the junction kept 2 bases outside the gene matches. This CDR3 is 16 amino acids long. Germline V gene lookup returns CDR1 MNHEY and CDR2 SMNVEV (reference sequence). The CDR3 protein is CASSLSGQSSYNEQFF. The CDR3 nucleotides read TGTGCCAGCAGTTTATCGGGACAGAGCTCCTACAATGAGCAGTTCTTC.

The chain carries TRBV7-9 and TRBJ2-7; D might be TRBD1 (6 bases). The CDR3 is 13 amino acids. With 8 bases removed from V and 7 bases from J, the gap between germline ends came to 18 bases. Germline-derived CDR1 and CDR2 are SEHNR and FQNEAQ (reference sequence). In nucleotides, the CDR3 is TGTGCCAGCTCCGGGACAACCCCTAATGAGCAGTACTTC. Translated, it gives CASSGTTPNEQYF. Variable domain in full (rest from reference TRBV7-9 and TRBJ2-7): DTGVSQNPRHKITKRGQNVTFRCDPISEHNRLYWYRQTLGQGPEFLTYFQNEAQLEKSRLLSDRFSAERPKGSFSTLEIQRTEQGDSAMYLCASSGTTPNEQYFGPGTRLTVT.

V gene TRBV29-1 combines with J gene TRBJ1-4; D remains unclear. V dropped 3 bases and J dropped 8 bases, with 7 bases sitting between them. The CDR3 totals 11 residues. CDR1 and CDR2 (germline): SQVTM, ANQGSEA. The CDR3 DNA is TGCAGCGTTGAGGGTCCGGAAAAACTGTTTTTT. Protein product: CSVEGPEKLFF. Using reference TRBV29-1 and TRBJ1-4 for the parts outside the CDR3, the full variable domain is SAVISQKPSRDICQRGTSLTIQCQVDSQVTMMFWYRQQPGQSLTLIATANQGSEATYESGFVIDKFPISRPNLTFSTLTVSNMSPEDSSIYLCSVEGPEKLFFGSGTQLSVL.